The following is a TCR beta chain sequence with its context. The ends lost 3 bases at V and 5 bases at J; junction bases unmatched: 7. The CDR3 has 15 residues. Germline V CDR1 and CDR2: SGHNT, YENEEA. The sample originates from a study of blood T cell repertoires in COVID-19. Across the whole study: Samples of COVID-19 (acute and convalescent) were obtained from the United States, Italy and Spain.

Repertoires were generated with immunoSEQ multiplex PCR, while TCRdb's copy carries only in-frame clones and drops some. This table has 85,000 to 95,000 clones, around 88% appearing once. The receptor was derived from a man in his fifties or sixties with acute or convalescent COVID-19. The sequenced sample consisted of peripheral blood. The chain uses TRBV11-3 and TRBJ2-5; 9 positions agree with TRBD2. This CDR3 reads CASSLSSGGAETQYF. DNA of the CDR3: TGTGCCAGCAGCTTGAGTAGCGGGGGAGCCGAGACCCAGTACTTC.